The source of this T cell receptor beta chain is a study of T cell repertoires in cytomegalovirus infection. About the study: Researchers turned to recently identified HLA-C-restricted CMV epitopes as well as well-studied HLA-B-restricted ones. TCR beta signatures that were public indicated CMV infection and matching HLA type.

About this clonotype itself: Antigen specificity is unknown.

TCRdb re-called the reads with MiXCR, one entry per CDR3 protein. Of 550,000 to 700,000 distinct CDR3 sequences listed, approximately 40% are singletons. The CDR3 length is 15 residues. Trimming took 0 bases from V and 2 from J, leaving 10 bases between them. CDR1 is SGHVS, CDR2 FNYEAQ, per germline. Notes on the study in general: Cumulative public TCR beta family frequency identified CMV carriers with the relevant HLA. Dominating the ex vivo response were HLA-C-restricted CMV-specific TCR beta clonotypes.

The sample in question was cultured PBMCs, obtained from culture after CMV antigen stimulation. The V gene is TRBV7-6, the J gene TRBJ2-5; D is ambiguous. This clonotype was sampled from a human donor in good health (CMV status not recorded). Some clones in this sample may be carry-over from other donors' samples. For the CDR3, the DNA is TGTGCCAGCAGCTTAGCCTTAGTCCCTCAAGAGACCCAGTACTTC. Protein sequence: CASSLALVPQETQYF. Together with reference TRBV7-6 and TRBJ2-5, the CDR3 gives the full variable domain: GAGVSQSPRYKVTKRGQDVALRCDPISGHVSLYWYRQALGQGPEFLTYFNYEAQQDKSGLPNDRFSAERPEGSISTLTIQRTEQRDSAMYRCASSLALVPQETQYFGPGTRLLVL.